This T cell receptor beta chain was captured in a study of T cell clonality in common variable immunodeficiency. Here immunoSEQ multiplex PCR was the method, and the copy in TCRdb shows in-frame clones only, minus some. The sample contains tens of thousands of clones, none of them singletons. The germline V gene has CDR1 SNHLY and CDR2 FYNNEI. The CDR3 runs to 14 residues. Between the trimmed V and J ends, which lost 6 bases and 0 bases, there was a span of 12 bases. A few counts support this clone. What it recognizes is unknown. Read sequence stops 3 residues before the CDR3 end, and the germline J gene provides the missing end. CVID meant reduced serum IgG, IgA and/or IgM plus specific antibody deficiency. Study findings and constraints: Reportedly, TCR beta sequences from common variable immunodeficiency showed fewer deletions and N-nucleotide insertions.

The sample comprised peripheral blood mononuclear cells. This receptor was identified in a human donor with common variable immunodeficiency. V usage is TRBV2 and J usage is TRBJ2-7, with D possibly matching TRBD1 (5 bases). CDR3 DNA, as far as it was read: TGTGCCAGCAGGCAAGACAGCAGCTCCTACGAG. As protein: CASRQDSSSYE. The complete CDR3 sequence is CASRQDSSSYEQYF.